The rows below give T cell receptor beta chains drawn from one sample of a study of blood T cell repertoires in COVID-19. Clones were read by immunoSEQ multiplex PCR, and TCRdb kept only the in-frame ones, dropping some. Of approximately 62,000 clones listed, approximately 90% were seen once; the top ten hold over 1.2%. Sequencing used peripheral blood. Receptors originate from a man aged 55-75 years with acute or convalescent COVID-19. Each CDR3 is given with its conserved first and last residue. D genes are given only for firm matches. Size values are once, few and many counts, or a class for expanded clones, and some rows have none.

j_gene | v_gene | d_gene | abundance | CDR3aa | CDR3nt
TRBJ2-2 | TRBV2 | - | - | CARGGEAGSTGELFF | TGTGCCAGGGGGGGAGAGGCAGGGAGCACCGGGGAGCTGTTTTTT
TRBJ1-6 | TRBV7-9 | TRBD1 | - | CASSPRQGNSPLHF | TGTGCCAGCAGCCCTAGACAGGGGAATTCACCCCTCCACTTT
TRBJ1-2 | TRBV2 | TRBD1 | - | CASSIRQGENGYTF | TGTGCCAGCAGTATCCGACAGGGGGAAAATGGCTACACCTTC
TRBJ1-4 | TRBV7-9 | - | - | CASSLWGEDEKLFF | TGTGCCAGCAGCTTATGGGGGGAGGATGAAAAACTGTTTTTT
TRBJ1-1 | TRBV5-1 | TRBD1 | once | CASSLRTGNTEAFF | TGCGCCAGCAGCCTACGGACAGGGAACACTGAAGCTTTCTTT
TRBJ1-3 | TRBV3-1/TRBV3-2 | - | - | CASSQDISLLGNTIYF | TGTGCCAGCAGCCAAGATATTTCATTACTCGGAAACACCATATATTTT
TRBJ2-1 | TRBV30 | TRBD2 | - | CAWSPNAVTLRGLAGENEQFF | TGTGCCTGGAGTCCCAACGCTGTGACCCTCCGGGGACTAGCGGGAGAAAATGAGCAGTTCTTC
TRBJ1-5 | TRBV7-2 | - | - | CATGSSNQPQHF | TGTGCCACCGGGTCTAGCAATCAGCCCCAGCATTTT
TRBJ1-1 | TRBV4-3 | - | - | CASSQDFMNTEAFF | TGCGCCAGCAGCCAGGACTTTATGAACACTGAAGCTTTCTTT
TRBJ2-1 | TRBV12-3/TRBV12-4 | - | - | CASSSIIVGEQFF | TGTGCCAGCAGTTCAATCATCGTCGGTGAGCAGTTCTTC
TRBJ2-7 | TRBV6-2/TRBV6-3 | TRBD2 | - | CASSYPGLAKGYEQYF | TGTGCCAGCAGTTACCCTGGACTAGCGAAGGGGTACGAGCAGTACTTC
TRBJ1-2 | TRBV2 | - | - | CASSGEFNYGYTF | TGTGCCAGCAGTGGAGAATTTAACTATGGCTACACCTTC
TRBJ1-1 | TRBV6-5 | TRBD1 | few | CASSLGTAMNTEAFF | TGTGCCAGCAGTCTGGGGACAGCCATGAACACTGAAGCTTTCTTT
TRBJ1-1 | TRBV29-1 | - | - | CSASPGLRTSTEAFF | TGCAGCGCTTCCCCGGGACTCAGGACGAGCACTGAAGCTTTCTTT
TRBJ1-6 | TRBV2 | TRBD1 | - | CASSEIQGASSPLHF | TGTGCCAGCAGTGAAATACAGGGGGCGAGTTCACCCCTCCACTTT
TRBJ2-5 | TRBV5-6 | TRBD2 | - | CASSLYGSGRITGETQYF | TGTGCCAGCAGCTTGTATGGAAGCGGGAGAATAACTGGGGAGACCCAGTACTTC
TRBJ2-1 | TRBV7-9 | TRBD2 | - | CASSGAGASGRSSSYNEQFF | TGTGCCAGCAGCGGGGCGGGGGCTAGCGGGAGGTCGAGCTCCTACAATGAGCAGTTCTTC
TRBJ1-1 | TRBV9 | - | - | CASSVSSGNTEAFF | TGTGCCAGCAGCGTAAGTAGCGGGAACACTGAAGCTTTCTTT
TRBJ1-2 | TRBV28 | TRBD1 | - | CASTTGDRGYTF | TGTGCCAGCACCACAGGGGATAGGGGCTACACCTTC
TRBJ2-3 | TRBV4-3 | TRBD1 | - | CASSQDRQGVWDTQYF | TGCGCCAGCAGCCAAGATCGACAGGGGGTATGGGATACGCAGTATTTT
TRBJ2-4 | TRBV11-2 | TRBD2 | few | CASSLDGKGTSGSVKNIQYF | TGTGCCAGCAGCTTAGATGGAAAAGGGACTAGCGGGAGTGTCAAAAACATTCAGTACTTC
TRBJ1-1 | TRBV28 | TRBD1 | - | CASSHLQGADPTEAFF | TGTGCCAGCAGTCACTTGCAGGGGGCTGATCCCACTGAAGCTTTCTTT
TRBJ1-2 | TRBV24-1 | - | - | CATSDLTGGAGYTF | TGTGCCACCAGTGACCTGACAGGAGGCGCGGGCTACACCTTC
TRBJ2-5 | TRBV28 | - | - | CASSSPGETQYF | TGTGCCAGCAGTTCCCCAGGGGAGACCCAGTACTTC
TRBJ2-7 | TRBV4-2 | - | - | CASSQDSQAEQYF | TGTGCCAGCAGCCAAGATTCCCAGGCCGAGCAGTACTTC
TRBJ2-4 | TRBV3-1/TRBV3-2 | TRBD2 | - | CASSPEGLAGGPRNIQYF | TGTGCCAGCAGCCCGGAGGGACTAGCGGGAGGGCCGCGAAACATTCAGTACTTC
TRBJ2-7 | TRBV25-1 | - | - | CASSEPGPPYEQYF | TGTGCCAGCAGTGAACCGGGTCCTCCCTACGAGCAGTACTTC
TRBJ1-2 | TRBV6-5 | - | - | CASSYNTGSIDGYTF | TGTGCCAGCAGTTATAATACAGGGAGTATCGATGGCTACACCTTC